The 13 T cell receptor beta chains below were found in one sample sequenced in a study of blood T cell repertoires in COVID-19. The table came from immunoSEQ multiplex PCR; TCRdb's copy has only in-frame clones and leaves some out. The sample consists of under 95,000 clones, around 82% of them appearing once. The sample comprised peripheral blood. The receptors were sampled from a woman older than 75 with COVID-19, enrolled during active disease.

This clone has a single count. V gene TRBV19 combines with J gene TRBJ1-2, with D perhaps matching TRBD1 (5 bases). Germline V CDR1 and CDR2: LNHDA, SQIVND (reference sequence). This CDR3 contains 14 residues. Trimming pared 0 bases from V and 8 bases from J, leaving 13 bases between. Written as DNA, the CDR3 is TGTGCCAGTAGTATAGATCATGGGGCGAGGGGCTACACCTTC. Translation gives CASSIDHGARGYTF. Supplemented by reference TRBV19 and TRBJ1-2, the full variable domain reads DGGITQSPKYLFRKEGQNVTLSCEQNLNHDAMYWYRQDPGQGLRLIYYSQIVNDFQKGDIAEGYSVSREKKESFPLTVTSAQKNPTAFYLCASSIDHGARGYTFGSGTRLTVV.

The V call is TRBV19, the J call TRBJ2-7, with D perhaps matching TRBD2 (5 bases). Germline assignment: CDR1 LNHDA and CDR2 SQIVND (reference sequence). V was cut by 6 bases and J by 0 bases, with 12 bases left in between. CDR3 length equals 14 residues. For the CDR3, the DNA is TGTGCCAGTAGGGAAACCGGGAACTCCTACGAGCAGTACTTC. It specifies CASRETGNSYEQYF.

This clone was detected only a few times. The sample holds other DNA sequences that translate to the same CDR3. The rearrangement joins TRBV12-3 or TRBV12-4 to TRBJ2-3; D gene unclear. Trimming removed 2 bases at V and 5 bases at J, with 5 bases between. The CDR3 totals 12 residues. The CDR3 region has the DNA TGTGCCAGCAGTTTAACGAGAGATACGCAGTATTTT. The encoded protein is CASSLTRDTQYF.

The J gene is TRBJ1-4, the V gene TRBV18, with TRBD1 identical over 7 bases. CDR1 KGHSH and CDR2 LQKENI come from the germline V gene. Trimming removed 6 bases from V and 0 bases from J; junction bases left unmatched: 7. The CDR3 is 16 residues long. As DNA, the CDR3 is TGTGCCAGCTCCTCCGGACAGGCTGCAACTAATGAAAAACTGTTTTTT. Translation gives CASSSGQAATNEKLFF.

V is TRBV2 and J is TRBJ2-2, with TRBD2 as a possible D gene (5 bases). Germline CDR1 SNHLY, CDR2 FYNNEI. The V end was cut by 4 bases, the J end by 1 base, with 10 bases between. This CDR3 has 15 amino acids. The CDR3 region has the DNA TGTGCCAGCAGTGTGAGGGTCAAGAACACCGGGGAGCTGTTTTTT. Protein sequence: CASSVRVKNTGELFF.

This chain connects TRBV19 to TRBJ1-1; 9 bases line up with TRBD1. The V gene end was trimmed by 7 bases and the J gene end by 7 bases; junction bases not matched to a gene: 19. CDR1 is LNHDA and CDR2 is SQIVND in the germline V gene (reference sequence). This CDR3 is built from 17 residues. The CDR3 reads CASIPAGTGKMNREAFF. CDR3 sequence (DNA): TGTGCCAGTATCCCCGCCGGGACAGGGAAGATGAACCGTGAAGCTTTCTTT.

This clone was seen a single time. The chain's CDR3 is CASTAPGQAFYEQYF. As DNA, the CDR3 is TGTGCCAGCACAGCCCCGGGACAGGCCTTCTACGAGCAGTACTTC. This chain connects TRBV28 to TRBJ2-7; 8 bases line up with TRBD1. Germline-derived CDR1 and CDR2 are MDHEN and SYDVKM. This CDR3 contains 15 residues. Trimming took 7 bases from V and 3 from J; bases not matched to a gene: 11.

The V call is TRBV28, the J call TRBJ2-7; D is undetermined. Germline V gene data show CDR1 as MDHEN and CDR2 as SYDVKM. The germline V and J ends were trimmed by 5 bases and 2 bases, with 13 bases remaining between them. This CDR3 has 14 residues. The DNA of the CDR3 is TGTGCCAGCAGTACTTCCGGAGCCACCTACGAGCAGTACTTC. Translating gives CASSTSGATYEQYF.

A single count supports this clone. The genes are TRBV11-3 and TRBJ2-3; no definite D call. The CDR3 sequence is 13 residues long. Germline V gives CDR1 SGHNT, CDR2 YENEEA. The ends were cut back, 5 bases at V and 2 bases at J, with 8 bases in the middle. The CDR3, as DNA: TGTGCCAGCAGCGTCCGGTTCACAGATACGCAGTATTTT. Translating gives CASSVRFTDTQYF.

As for this clone: This sample also contains other DNA sequences that code for the same CDR3. The rearrangement links TRBV18 to TRBJ2-1; TRBD2 agrees at 9 bases. Germline CDR1 KGHSH, CDR2 LQKENI. The CDR3 sequence is 14 residues long. V dropped 4 bases and J dropped 4; count of bases not matched to a gene: 2. Written as DNA, the CDR3 is TGTGCCAGCTCACTAGCGGGAGCATACAATGAGCAGTTCTTC. Protein sequence: CASSLAGAYNEQFF.

This clone was counted a few times. The gene calls are TRBV12-5 and TRBJ2-5; the D is unclear. Germline CDR1 and CDR2: LGHNT and FRNRAP. The CDR3 consists of 14 residues. V shed 3 bases and J shed 2 bases, with 10 bases lying between them. CDR3 protein: CASGLKVTQETQYF. In DNA, the CDR3 is TGTGCTAGTGGTTTAAAGGTGACACAAGAGACCCAGTACTTC.

The chain carries TRBV11-3 and TRBJ2-1; 8 nucleotides align to TRBD2. V shed 5 bases and J 3 bases; nucleotides not matched to a gene: 6. This CDR3 has 15 amino acids. CDR1 SGHNT and CDR2 YENEEA come from the germline V gene. The DNA for the CDR3 is TGTGCCAGCAGCCATAGCGGGGCGGTCTACAATGAGCAGTTCTTC. This encodes CASSHSGAVYNEQFF.

The CDR3: CASSVQGHEQYF. The DNA for the CDR3 is TGTGCCAGCAGTGTACAGGGCCACGAGCAGTACTTC. V usage is TRBV2 and J usage is TRBJ2-7; a weak D match, TRBD1 (6 bases). V was cut by 4 bases and J by 5 bases, with 9 bases left in between. This CDR3 has 12 residues. CDR1 is SNHLY and CDR2 is FYNNEI in the germline V gene.